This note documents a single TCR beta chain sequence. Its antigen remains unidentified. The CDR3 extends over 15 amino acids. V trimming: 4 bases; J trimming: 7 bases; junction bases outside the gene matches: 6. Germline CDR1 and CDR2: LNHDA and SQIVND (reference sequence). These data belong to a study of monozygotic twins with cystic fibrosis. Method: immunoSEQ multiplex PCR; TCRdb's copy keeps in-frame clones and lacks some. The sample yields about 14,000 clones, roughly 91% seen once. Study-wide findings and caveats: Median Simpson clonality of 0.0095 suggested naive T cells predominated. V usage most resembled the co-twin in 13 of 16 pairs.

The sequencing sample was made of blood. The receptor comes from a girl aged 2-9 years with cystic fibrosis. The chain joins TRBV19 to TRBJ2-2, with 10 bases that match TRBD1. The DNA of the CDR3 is TGTGCCAGTAGTAATAGACAGGGGGCGGTCGGGGAGCTGTTTTTT. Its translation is CASSNRQGAVGELFF.